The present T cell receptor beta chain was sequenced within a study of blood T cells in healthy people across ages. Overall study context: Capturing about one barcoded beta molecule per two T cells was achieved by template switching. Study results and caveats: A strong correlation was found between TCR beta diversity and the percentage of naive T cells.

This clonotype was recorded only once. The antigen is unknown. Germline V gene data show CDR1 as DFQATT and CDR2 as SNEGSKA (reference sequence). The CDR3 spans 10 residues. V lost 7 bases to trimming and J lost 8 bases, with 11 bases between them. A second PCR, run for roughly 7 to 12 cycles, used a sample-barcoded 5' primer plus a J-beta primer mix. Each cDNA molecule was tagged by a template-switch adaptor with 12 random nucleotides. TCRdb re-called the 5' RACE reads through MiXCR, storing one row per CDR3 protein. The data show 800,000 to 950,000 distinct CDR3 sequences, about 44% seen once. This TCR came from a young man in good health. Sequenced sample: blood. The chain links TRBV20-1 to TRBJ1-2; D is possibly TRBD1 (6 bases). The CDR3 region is CSVGGRGYTF. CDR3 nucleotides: TGCAGTGTAGGGGGGCGCGGCTACACCTTC.